A single TCR beta chain is shown here with its context. Repertoires were generated with immunoSEQ multiplex PCR, while TCRdb's copy carries only in-frame clones and drops some. The table lists tens of thousands of clones, roughly 83% of them singletons. The data were obtained in a study of blood T cell repertoires in COVID-19. Germline-derived CDR1 and CDR2 are MNHEY and SVGAGI. The length of the CDR3 is 15 residues. V was cut by 4 bases and J by 1 base, with 14 bases left in between. The receptor was isolated from a human donor in a cohort sampled during active COVID-19. The chain combines TRBV6-5 with TRBJ2-7; D possibly corresponds to TRBD2 (6 bases). What was sequenced was peripheral blood. The DNA for the CDR3 is TGTGCCAGCAGTTCCACCCATGGGGGGTCCTACGAGCAGTACTTC. Translated: CASSSTHGGSYEQYF.